This TCR beta chain originates from a study of blood T cell repertoires in COVID-19. On the study more broadly: Sites in the United States, Italy and Spain provided acute and convalescent COVID-19 samples.

This CDR3 has 14 amino acids. The J segment lost 3 bases and the V segment lost 6 bases, leaving 4 bases of the junction unmatched. In germline, CDR1 is MNHEY, CDR2 SVGAGI. Assay used: immunoSEQ multiplex PCR; TCRdb lists only in-frame clones, some missing. The sample shows around 190,000 clones, 75% to 85% of them seen only once. V is TRBV6-5 and J is TRBJ2-7, with TRBD2 matching over 11 bases. This receptor was taken from a human donor in a cohort sampled during active COVID-19. Sequencing was done on a sample of peripheral blood. The CDR3 protein is CASRSGTSGYEQYF. The CDR3 nucleotides are TGTGCCAGCAGGTCCGGGACTAGCGGCTACGAGCAGTACTTC.